Listed below are T cell receptor beta chains from one sample, sequenced in a study of spatial heterogeneity in lung cancer. MiXCR, applied by TCRdb to the 5' RACE reads, yields one record per CDR3 protein. The table records tens of thousands of distinct CDR3 sequences, around 15% of them present only once. The sample here was PBMCs, taken at surgery. The receptors originated from a male donor with early-stage non-small cell lung cancer. Each CDR3 is given with its conserved first and last residue. The D gene is left open where the match is weak. Expanded clones are given a class, and other clones once, few, many or no size at all.

clone size: -; J gene: TRBJ2-1; D gene: TRBD2; V gene: TRBV4-1; CDR3 DNA: TGCGCCAGCAGCCAAGTGCGGGAGGGTCCCTACAATGAGCAGTTCTTC; CDR3 protein: CASSQVREGPYNEQFF
clone size: few; J gene: TRBJ1-2; D gene: -; V gene: TRBV7-2; CDR3 DNA: TGTGCCAGCAGCCAAAACTATGGCTACACCTTC; CDR3 protein: CASSQNYGYTF
clone size: few; J gene: TRBJ2-1; D gene: -; V gene: TRBV2; CDR3 DNA: TGTGCCAGCAGCCGTCGGGGGGCAGGGGCTGAGCAGTTCTTC; CDR3 protein: CASSRRGAGAEQFF
clone size: many; J gene: TRBJ2-1; D gene: TRBD1; V gene: TRBV27; CDR3 DNA: TGTGCCAGTACCGGGACAGCGTACAATGAGCAGTTCTTC; CDR3 protein: CASTGTAYNEQFF
clone size: many; J gene: TRBJ2-3; D gene: -; V gene: TRBV4-3; CDR3 DNA: TGCGCCAGCAGCCCTAGGGGAGGGGGGCCCACAGATACGCAGTATTTT; CDR3 protein: CASSPRGGGPTDTQYF
clone size: -; J gene: TRBJ2-2; D gene: TRBD2; V gene: TRBV10-2; CDR3 DNA: TGCGCCAGCAGCGGGGGAGCGGGGGACCCCCCATTCACCGGGGAGCTGTTTTTT; CDR3 protein: CASSGGAGDPPFTGELFF
clone size: many; J gene: TRBJ1-1; D gene: -; V gene: TRBV5-1; CDR3 DNA: TGCGCCAGCAGCTTGGCGTTGGTAATGAACACTGAAGCTTTCTTT; CDR3 protein: CASSLALVMNTEAFF
clone size: -; J gene: TRBJ2-5; D gene: TRBD1; V gene: TRBV14; CDR3 DNA: TGTGCCAGCAGCCAATGGTTACAGGGGGCTGGGACCCAGTACTTC; CDR3 protein: CASSQWLQGAGTQYF
clone size: many; J gene: TRBJ2-3; D gene: -; V gene: TRBV5-4; CDR3 DNA: TGTGCCAGCAGCTTGGAGACAGAGACTAAGTATTTT; CDR3 protein: CASSLETETKYF
clone size: -; J gene: TRBJ2-5; D gene: -; V gene: TRBV21-1; CDR3 DNA: TGTGCCAGCAGCCTACGACAGGGGGAGACCCAGTACTTC; CDR3 protein: CASSLRQGETQYF
clone size: -; J gene: TRBJ2-5; D gene: -; V gene: TRBV29-1; CDR3 DNA: TGCAGCGTTGAAGATTGGGGCGAGACCCAGTACTTC; CDR3 protein: CSVEDWGETQYF
clone size: few; J gene: TRBJ1-1; D gene: -; V gene: TRBV3-1; CDR3 DNA: TGTGCCAGCAGCCAAGTGGAGAACACTGAAGCTTTCTTT; CDR3 protein: CASSQVENTEAFF
clone size: -; J gene: TRBJ2-5; D gene: TRBD2; V gene: TRBV7-8; CDR3 DNA: TGTGCCAGCAGACCCTGGACTAGCGGATCTCAAGAGACCCAGTACTTC; CDR3 protein: CASRPWTSGSQETQYF
clone size: many; J gene: TRBJ2-5; D gene: -; V gene: TRBV14; CDR3 DNA: TGTGCCAGCAGCCTGGGGGTGGAGACCCAGTACTTC; CDR3 protein: CASSLGVETQYF
clone size: few; J gene: TRBJ2-1; D gene: -; V gene: TRBV29-1; CDR3 DNA: TGCAGCGTTGAAAGGGCTAGCTCCTACAATGAGCAGTTCTTC; CDR3 protein: CSVERASSYNEQFF
clone size: many; J gene: TRBJ1-4; D gene: -; V gene: TRBV28; CDR3 DNA: TGTGCCAGCAGTCTTAGGGATGAAAAACTGTTTTTT; CDR3 protein: CASSLRDEKLFF
clone size: -; J gene: TRBJ1-6; D gene: -; V gene: TRBV5-1; CDR3 DNA: TGCGCCAGCAGCTGGGATATACAGGGTAGTACTTCACCCCTCCACTTT; CDR3 protein: CASSWDIQGSTSPLHF
clone size: -; J gene: TRBJ2-2; D gene: -; V gene: TRBV2; CDR3 DNA: TGTGCCAGCAGTTGGACAGCGAACACCGGGGAGCTGTTTTTT; CDR3 protein: CASSWTANTGELFF
clone size: many; J gene: TRBJ2-7; D gene: -; V gene: TRBV6-2/TRBV6-3; CDR3 DNA: TGTGCCAGCAGTTCGACCATCTCCTACGAGCAGTACTTC; CDR3 protein: CASSSTISYEQYF
clone size: many; J gene: TRBJ2-7; D gene: -; V gene: TRBV3-1; CDR3 DNA: TGTGCCAGCAGCCAAGAAGCTTACGAGCAGTACTTC; CDR3 protein: CASSQEAYEQYF
clone size: -; J gene: TRBJ1-1; D gene: -; V gene: TRBV6-1; CDR3 DNA: TGTGCCAGCAGTGAAGCCCTATGGAGCACTGAAGCTTTCTTT; CDR3 protein: CASSEALWSTEAFF
clone size: -; J gene: TRBJ2-7; D gene: -; V gene: TRBV5-4; CDR3 DNA: TGTGCCAGCAGACCGTTTGGGAGCCCGCTGTGGGAGCAGTACTTC; CDR3 protein: CASRPFGSPLWEQYF
clone size: few; J gene: TRBJ2-2; D gene: -; V gene: TRBV20-1; CDR3 DNA: TGCAGTGCCCCGTGGGGCTCAAACACCGGGGAGCTGTTTTTT; CDR3 protein: CSAPWGSNTGELFF
clone size: few; J gene: TRBJ1-4; D gene: -; V gene: TRBV20-1; CDR3 DNA: TGCAGTGCTTTCGGGACTCAATTAGCGGAAAAACTGTTTTTT; CDR3 protein: CSAFGTQLAEKLFF
clone size: -; J gene: TRBJ2-3; D gene: TRBD1; V gene: TRBV7-9; CDR3 DNA: TGTGCCAGCAGCCCGGCGACAGGGTCCCGCACAGATACGCAGTATTTT; CDR3 protein: CASSPATGSRTDTQYF
clone size: -; J gene: TRBJ2-7; D gene: -; V gene: TRBV6-5; CDR3 DNA: TGTGCCAGCACTGACCTGGCTAGCGCATACGAGCAGTACTTC; CDR3 protein: CASTDLASAYEQYF
clone size: -; J gene: TRBJ2-7; D gene: TRBD2; V gene: TRBV27; CDR3 DNA: TGTGCCACCAAACTAGCGGGAGCTAGCGACGAGCAGTACTTC; CDR3 protein: CATKLAGASDEQYF
clone size: many; J gene: TRBJ1-6; D gene: TRBD1; V gene: TRBV27; CDR3 DNA: TGTGCCAGCAGTTTTTACCCCCCGGGACAGGGTAATTCACCCCTCCACTTT; CDR3 protein: CASSFYPPGQGNSPLHF
clone size: few; J gene: TRBJ2-2; D gene: TRBD1; V gene: TRBV10-3; CDR3 DNA: TGTGCCACAGGACAGGGGAACGGGGAGCTGTTTTTT; CDR3 protein: CATGQGNGELFF
clone size: many; J gene: TRBJ2-2; D gene: TRBD2; V gene: TRBV28; CDR3 DNA: TGTGCCAGCAGGGAACCTGGACTAGAGTCCGGGGAGCTGTTTTTT; CDR3 protein: CASREPGLESGELFF
clone size: -; J gene: TRBJ1-3; D gene: -; V gene: TRBV4-1; CDR3 DNA: TGCGCCAGCAGCCAAGGACTCAGGGCCAGCTCTGGAAACACCATATATTTT; CDR3 protein: CASSQGLRASSGNTIYF